This T cell receptor (beta chain) appears in the sequencing data of a study of vaccination effects on CD4 cells after COVID-19 (dated by TCRdb to between 2021 and 2022). For context, the study as a whole: Each participant got two doses of an mRNA SARS-CoV-2 vaccine, either BNT162b2 or mRNA-1273. Pre-vaccine samples from a couple of convalescent patients were drawn 16 days and one week before the first dose, 142 and 148 days after COVID-19 diagnosis. In both COVID-19 convalescent patients and infection-naive vaccine recipients, the study compared SARS-CoV-2 spike-specific CD4+ TCR repertoires from before mRNA vaccination with those from after it. The full study included around nine COVID-19 convalescent patients and a handful of SARS-CoV-2-naive healthy vaccine recipients. In the study, cultures from other donors were sequenced using the Oncomine TCR Beta short-read assay on an Illumina iSeq 100. General findings and caveats noted by the study authors: Limitations of the study were the small number of convalescent patients and the absence of early post-infection timepoints. In convalescent patients, the post-vaccine spike-reactive repertoire consisted mainly of new vaccine-induced clones, largely distinct from infection-induced clones. At late post-vaccination timepoints, both infection-induced and vaccine-induced clones showed marked clonal contraction, consistent with waning T cell responses.

Remarks on this clone: The antigen this receptor binds is unknown. No clone much larger than this one lies a single base away; base qualities are absent.

The library was generated by the immunoSEQ multiplex PCR assay. DNA from the cultured, isolated CD4+ T cells was subjected to TCR beta CDR3 sequencing. Under the source paper's analysis protocol: Non-productive TCR sequences were discarded, and reads were trimmed to the CDR3 region, with only CDR3s of 7 or more amino acids retained. The MANAFEST web app was used to pick out antigen-specific clonotypes by comparing their expansion in peptide wells with that in reference cultures. For clones to be considered positive, expansion at FDR<0.05 versus reference and all other wells, an odds ratio above 5, and a frequency above 0.1% in two replicate wells were required. Clonotypes significantly expanded in SARS-CoV-2 spike wells and in at least one common cold coronavirus spike condition were defined as cross-reactive. CDR3 similarity was assessed by Levenshtein distance using the stringdist R package, and unrooted trees were constructed with ape in R 3.6.1. What TCRdb holds here is the immuneACCESS table cut down to in-frame rearrangements. Part of the clones is not present; checked against another copy, under half of the missing clones reflect an unresolved V gene, and the others are unexplained. The DNA was the basis for D and trimming; V, J and clone size are from that table. This sample comprises about 45,000 clones, more than 60% of them detected only once. Roughly 30% of the sample is held by the ten biggest clonotypes.

V loses 6 bases at its end and J loses 7 bases; junction bases beyond the gene matches: 13. Taken from cysteine to phenylalanine, the CDR3 has 15 residues. Here the CDR3 DNA is all that survives: 45 bases in frame from base 1. For CDR1 and CDR2, the germline V gene lists KGHSH and LQKENI. In the ViraFEST assay, PBMC were stimulated with viral peptide pools, and antigen-specific CD4+ T cell clonotypes were then identified by expansion using TCR sequencing. After more than nine days of culture, CD4+ T cells were isolated with the EasySep CD4+ T cell isolation kit. Convalescent patients had PCR-confirmed SARS-CoV-2 infection between March and December 2020, before Alpha, Beta and Delta variants emerged in the United States. Each well held fewer than 2.5 million PBMC cultured in IMDM containing about 5.4% human AB serum, roughly 9.6 IU/ml IL-2 and gentamicin, along with about 9.3 ug/ml peptides. On days 3 and 7, half of the culture medium was replaced with fresh IL-2-containing medium. Each peptide stimulation condition was cultured in triplicate wells unless otherwise noted. PBMC were separated from whole blood using Ficoll-Paque Plus gradient centrifugation and were then either cryopreserved at -140C or used fresh. The QIAamp micro DNA kit was used to extract genomic DNA from the cultured CD4+ T cells.

Sequencing was performed on CD4+ T cells from PBMCs cultured with a peptide pool, taken before COVID-19 vaccination. The receptor chain draws on TRBV18 and TRBJ1-2; the junction holds 8 bases that match TRBD1. The sequence was obtained from a human donor who had a prior SARS-CoV-2 infection. In nucleotides, the sequence is TGTGCCAGCTCCCCAAACGTGGACAGGGATGCTGGCTACACCTTC. Its protein reads: CASSPNVDRDAGYTF.